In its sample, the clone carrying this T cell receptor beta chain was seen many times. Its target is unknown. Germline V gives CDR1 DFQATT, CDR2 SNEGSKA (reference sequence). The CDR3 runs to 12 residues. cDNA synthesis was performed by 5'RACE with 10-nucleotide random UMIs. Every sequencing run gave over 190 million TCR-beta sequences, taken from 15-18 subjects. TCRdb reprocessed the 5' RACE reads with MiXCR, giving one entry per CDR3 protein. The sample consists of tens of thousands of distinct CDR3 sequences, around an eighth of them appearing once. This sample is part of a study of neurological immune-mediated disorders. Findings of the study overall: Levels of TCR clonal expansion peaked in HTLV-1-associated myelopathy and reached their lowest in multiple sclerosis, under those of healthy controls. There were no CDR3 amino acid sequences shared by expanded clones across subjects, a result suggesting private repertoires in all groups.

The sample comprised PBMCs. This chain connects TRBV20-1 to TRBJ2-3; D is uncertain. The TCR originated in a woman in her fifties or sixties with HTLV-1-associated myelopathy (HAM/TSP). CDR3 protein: CWPEDDTDTQYF. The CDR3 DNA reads TGCTGGCCAGAGGACGACACAGATACGCAGTATTTT.